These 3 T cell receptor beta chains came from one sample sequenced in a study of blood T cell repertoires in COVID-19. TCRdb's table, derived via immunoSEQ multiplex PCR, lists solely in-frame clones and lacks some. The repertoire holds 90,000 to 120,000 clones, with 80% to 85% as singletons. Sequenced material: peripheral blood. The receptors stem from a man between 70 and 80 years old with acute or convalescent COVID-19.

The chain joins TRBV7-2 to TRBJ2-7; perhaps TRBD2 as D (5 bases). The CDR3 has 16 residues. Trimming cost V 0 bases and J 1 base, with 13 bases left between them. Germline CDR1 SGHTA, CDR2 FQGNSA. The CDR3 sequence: CASSLATGLASYEQYF. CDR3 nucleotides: TGTGCCAGCAGCTTAGCGACTGGGCTAGCTTCCTACGAGCAGTACTTC.

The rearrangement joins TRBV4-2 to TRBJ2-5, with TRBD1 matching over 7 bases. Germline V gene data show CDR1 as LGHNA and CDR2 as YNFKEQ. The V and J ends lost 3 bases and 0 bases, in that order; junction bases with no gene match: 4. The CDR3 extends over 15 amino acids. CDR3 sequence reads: CASSHTDRNQETQYF. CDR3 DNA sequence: TGTGCCAGCAGCCACACGGACAGGAACCAAGAGACCCAGTACTTC.

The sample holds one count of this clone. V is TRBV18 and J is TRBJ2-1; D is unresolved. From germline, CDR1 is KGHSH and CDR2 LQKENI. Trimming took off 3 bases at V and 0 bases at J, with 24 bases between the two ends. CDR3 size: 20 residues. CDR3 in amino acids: CASSPEASRFVWSSYNEQFF. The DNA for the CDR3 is TGTGCCAGCTCACCTGAGGCTAGTCGCTTCGTGTGGAGCTCCTACAATGAGCAGTTCTTC.